These 25 T cell receptor beta chains share one sample of origin, sequenced in a study of blood T cell repertoires in COVID-19. Here immunoSEQ multiplex PCR was the method, and the copy in TCRdb shows in-frame clones only, minus some. The data hold about 280,000 clones, with roughly 80% observed a single time. Sequences were obtained from peripheral blood. Source of these receptors: a woman in her fifties or sixties who had recovered from COVID-19.

V is TRBV28 and J is TRBJ1-5, with D tentatively TRBD1 (5 bases). The V end was cut by 3 bases, the J end by 6 bases, with 15 bases between. The CDR3 extends over 15 amino acids. Germline values: CDR1 MDHEN, CDR2 SYDVKM. The CDR3: CASSFVGGAGQPQHF. CDR3 DNA sequence: TGTGCCAGCAGTTTTGTGGGAGGGGCGGGTCAGCCCCAGCATTTT.

The rearrangement uses TRBV7-2 and TRBJ2-5; 9 nucleotides agree with TRBD1. The junction had 3 bases not matched to a gene; V was cut back by 5 bases and J by 5 bases. CDR3 size: 13 residues. Germline CDR1 is SGHTA and CDR2 is FQGNSA. This CDR3 reads CASSPTGGETQYF. In nucleotides, the CDR3 is TGTGCCAGCAGCCCGACAGGGGGGGAGACCCAGTACTTC. Combining the CDR3 with reference TRBV7-2 and TRBJ2-5 gives the whole variable domain GAGVSQSPSNKVTEKGKDVELRCDPISGHTALYWYRQSLGQGLEFLIYFQGNSAPDKSGLPSDRFSAERTGGSVSTLTIQRTQQEDSAVYLCASSPTGGETQYFGPGTRLLVL.

Only one count was recorded for this clone. The rearrangement joins TRBV9 to TRBJ2-2; no reliable D call. The CDR3 sequence is 13 residues long. With 0 bases removed from V and 6 bases from J, the gap between germline ends came to 6 bases. Germline V gives CDR1 SGDLS, CDR2 YYNGEE. The CDR3 is CASSVVPSGELFF. CDR3 sequence (DNA): TGTGCCAGCAGCGTAGTTCCGTCCGGGGAGCTGTTTTTT.

This clone is a singleton in its sample. The gene calls are TRBV5-4 and TRBJ2-1; D is ambiguous. Germline V gene data show CDR1 as SGHNT and CDR2 as YYREEE (reference sequence). This CDR3 comprises 15 residues. V lost 6 bases and J lost 3, with 16 bases in between. CDR3 coding DNA: TGTGCCAGCAATCGGCGGCTATTCCTCTACAATGAGCAGTTCTTC. Translating it yields CASNRRLFLYNEQFF. The full variable domain, in which reference TRBV5-4 and TRBJ2-1 provide the parts outside the CDR3, is ETGVTQSPTHLIKTRGQQVTLRCSSQSGHNTVSWYQQALGQGPQFIFQYYREEENGRGNFPPRFSGLQFPNYSSELNVNALELDDSALYLCASNRRLFLYNEQFFGPGTRLTVL.

This clone appeared a few times. The chain recombines TRBV6-1 with TRBJ2-3; the D is unclear. Trimming took 2 bases from V and 1 from J, leaving 13 bases between them. The CDR3 consists of 16 residues. Germline loops: CDR1 MNHNS, CDR2 SASEGT. The CDR3 DNA sequence: TGTGCCAGCAGTGAAAACCCCTGGCCCCGCACAGATACGCAGTATTTT. The encoded protein is CASSENPWPRTDTQYF.

The chain links TRBV6-5 to TRBJ1-6; D remains ambiguous. Deletions cut 8 bases from V and 5 bases from J, with 13 bases between. The CDR3 covers 14 residues. Germline CDR1 MNHEY, CDR2 SVGAGI. CDR3 sequence: CASDTGENNSPLHF. In DNA form, the CDR3 reads TGTGCCAGCGATACCGGGGAAAATAATTCACCCCTCCACTTT.

The chain recombines TRBV10-2 with TRBJ1-1; TRBD1 might be the D (5 bases). This CDR3 has 13 residues. Germline CDR1 reads WSHSY; CDR2 reads SAAADI. With 1 base removed from V and 6 bases from J, the gap between germline ends came to 9 bases. The chain's CDR3 is CASSEWGPAEAFF. CDR3 nucleotide sequence: TGCGCCAGCAGTGAGTGGGGCCCCGCTGAAGCTTTCTTT.

This clone has a single count. The V and J genes are TRBV7-2 and TRBJ1-6, with D perhaps TRBD1 (5 bases). The V gene lost 1 base and the J gene lost 9 bases, with 22 bases spanning the gap. The length of the CDR3 is 18 residues. The germline CDR1 and CDR2 sequences are SGHTA and FQGNSA. The CDR3 DNA reads as TGTGCCAGCAGCTTAGTGTGGGACTGGGAAAAAAGTGGTTCACCCCTCCACTTT. Protein: CASSLVWDWEKSGSPLHF.

This clone was observed a few times. This chain connects TRBV24-1 to TRBJ2-1; 9 bases are shared with TRBD1. CDR3 size: 14 residues. The V and J ends lost 7 bases and 9 bases, in that order; junction bases with no gene match: 9. CDR1 KGHDR and CDR2 SFDVKD come from the germline V gene. The CDR3 DNA reads as TGTGCCACCAGACGACAGGGGGAAAGTAGTGAGCAGTTCTTC. Protein sequence: CATRRQGESSEQFF.

This clone was counted a single time. The chain's CDR3 is CATPGGVNYGYTF. CDR3 bases: TGTGCCACCCCGGGGGGAGTTAACTATGGCTACACCTTC. The rearrangement joins TRBV3-1 (or the pseudogene TRBV3-2) to TRBJ1-2; a possible D gene is TRBD1 (5 bases). This CDR3 is built from 13 residues. Per germline, CDR1 LGHDT and CDR2 YNNKEL (reference sequence). Trimming left V 10 bases short and J 1 base short, with 13 bases between.

This chain links TRBV2 with TRBJ2-3; D unclear. Germline V gene lookup returns CDR1 SNHLY and CDR2 FYNNEI. This CDR3 is 12 amino acids long. The V end was cut by 1 base, the J end by 6 bases, with 5 bases between. The CDR3: CASSEDLDTQYF. The CDR3 coding sequence is TGTGCCAGCAGTGAAGATCTGGATACGCAGTATTTT.

This chain connects TRBV5-4 to TRBJ1-1; D may be TRBD1 (5 bases). The CDR3 is made up of 16 amino acids. Germline CDR1 reads SGHNT; CDR2 reads YYREEE (reference sequence). Trimming shortened V by 0 bases and J by 0 bases, and 12 bases separated the two germline ends. CDR3 sequence: CASSLGTWILNTEAFF. The CDR3 DNA is TGTGCCAGCAGCTTGGGGACATGGATCCTGAACACTGAAGCTTTCTTT. Full variable domain (missing parts from reference TRBV5-4 and TRBJ1-1): ETGVTQSPTHLIKTRGQQVTLRCSSQSGHNTVSWYQQALGQGPQFIFQYYREEENGRGNFPPRFSGLQFPNYSSELNVNALELDDSALYLCASSLGTWILNTEAFFGQGTRLTVV.

The table lists this clone with a count of one. CDR3 DNA: TGTGCCAGCAGTCGAAGCGCGGCGGGGAATCAGCCCCAGCATTTT. Translating it yields CASSRSAAGNQPQHF. This sequence joins TRBV2 and TRBJ1-5, with D unresolved. Germline CDR1 and CDR2: SNHLY and FYNNEI. The CDR3 totals 15 residues. The germline V and J ends were trimmed by 5 bases and 4 bases, with 15 bases remaining between them. The entire variable domain, with the rest obtained from reference TRBV2 and TRBJ1-5, is as follows: EPEVTQTPSHQVTQMGQEVILRCVPISNHLYFYWYRQILGQKVEFLVSFYNNEISEKSEIFDDQFSVERPDGSNFTLKIRSTKLEDSAMYFCASSRSAAGNQPQHFGDGTRLSIL.

This rearrangement joins TRBV7-2 to TRBJ2-3; perhaps TRBD2 as D (5 bases). Trimming shortened V by 0 bases and J by 2 bases, and 9 bases separated the two germline ends. Per the germline V gene, CDR1 is SGHTA and CDR2 is FQGNSA. The CDR3 extends over 15 amino acids. CDR3 DNA: TGTGCCAGCAGCTTAGCGCTAGCCATCACAGATACGCAGTATTTT. This translates into CASSLALAITDTQYF.

This clone appeared a few times. This chain connects TRBV27 to TRBJ2-3; 8 bases agree with TRBD1. The germline gives CDR1 MNHEY, CDR2 SMNVEV (reference sequence). CDR3 length: 14 amino acids. The V gene end was trimmed by 5 bases and the J gene end by 5 bases; junction bases not matched to a gene: 6. In nucleotides, the CDR3 is TGTGCCAGCAGTGTGGACAGGGTTAAAGATACGCAGTATTTT. It encodes CASSVDRVKDTQYF.

The rearrangement joins TRBV19 to TRBJ2-1; weak D call: TRBD1 (5 bases). V was trimmed by 7 bases and J by 0 bases, leaving 13 bases between them. The CDR3 runs to 15 residues. CDR1 and CDR2 (germline): LNHDA, SQIVND (reference sequence). Written as DNA, the CDR3 is TGTGCCAGTATGGCAGGGTTCTTCTCCTACAATGAGCAGTTCTTC. Translating it yields CASMAGFFSYNEQFF. The full variable domain, its missing parts supplied by reference TRBV19 and TRBJ2-1, is DGGITQSPKYLFRKEGQNVTLSCEQNLNHDAMYWYRQDPGQGLRLIYYSQIVNDFQKGDIAEGYSVSREKKESFPLTVTSAQKNPTAFYLCASMAGFFSYNEQFFGPGTRLTVL.

This chain uses TRBV7-9 with TRBJ1-2; the match to TRBD1 covers 10 bases. V was pared by 0 bases and J by 8 bases, with 6 bases of the junction left unmatched. Germline V gene lookup returns CDR1 SEHNR and CDR2 FQNEAQ (reference sequence). There are 15 residues in the CDR3. CDR3 nucleotide sequence: TGTGCCAGCAGCTTAGCAGGAGACAGGGGGCTCGGCTACACCTTC. As protein: CASSLAGDRGLGYTF. Using reference TRBV7-9 and TRBJ1-2 for the parts outside the CDR3, the full variable domain is DTGVSQNPRHKITKRGQNVTFRCDPISEHNRLYWYRQTLGQGPEFLTYFQNEAQLEKSRLLSDRFSAERPKGSFSTLEIQRTEQGDSAMYLCASSLAGDRGLGYTFGSGTRLTVV.

CDR3 sequence reads: CASSESPNTEAFF. CDR3 in DNA: TGTGCCAGCAGTGAGTCCCCTAACACTGAAGCTTTCTTT. The chain recombines TRBV7-8 with TRBJ1-1; D gene unclear. There are 13 residues in the CDR3. Trimming cost V 6 bases and J 2 bases, with 10 bases left between them. Germline V gives CDR1 SGHVS, CDR2 FQNEAQ.

The chain carries TRBV5-4 and TRBJ2-2; D is unclear. V was clipped by 7 bases and J by 0 bases, with 13 bases between them. CDR3 size: 15 residues. Germline assignment: CDR1 SGHNT and CDR2 YYREEE (reference sequence). The CDR3 sequence is CASATEIANTGELFF. The CDR3, as DNA: TGTGCCAGCGCGACTGAAATTGCGAACACCGGGGAGCTGTTTTTT.

This chain connects TRBV15 to TRBJ2-3, with no clear D. With 0 bases removed from V and 1 base from J, the gap between germline ends came to 8 bases. Germline V gives CDR1 LNHNV, CDR2 YYDKDF (reference sequence). The CDR3 spans 15 residues. The DNA for the CDR3 is TGTGCCACCAGCAGAGACGCGGAAGGCACAGATACGCAGTATTTT. Translation gives CATSRDAEGTDTQYF.

The rearrangement joins TRBV6-5 to TRBJ1-2; no reliable D call. This CDR3 is built from 14 residues. Germline V CDR1 and CDR2: MNHEY, SVGAGI. Deletions cut 6 bases from V and 5 bases from J, with 16 bases between. The CDR3 loop is CASRPREGRYGYTF. In DNA, the CDR3 is TGTGCCAGCAGGCCTCGAGAGGGTAGATATGGCTACACCTTC.

The chain is built from TRBV7-3 and TRBJ1-1; D gene ambiguous. This CDR3 has 17 residues. V lost 2 bases and J 0 bases, leaving 16 bases between the germline ends. Germline CDR1 reads SGHTA; CDR2 reads FQGTGA. This chain's CDR3 is CASSLVPVESVNTEAFF. The CDR3 DNA sequence: TGTGCCAGCAGCTTAGTCCCCGTAGAGTCGGTGAACACTGAAGCTTTCTTT.

The CDR3 region is CASSLDGGGNTDTQYF. CDR3 sequence (DNA): TGTGCCAGCAGCTTAGATGGGGGGGGCAACACAGATACGCAGTATTTT. V usage is TRBV7-8 and J usage is TRBJ2-3; the D gene is possibly TRBD2 (7 bases). CDR3 length equals 16 residues. V was trimmed by 1 base and J by 2 bases, leaving 13 bases between them. Germline V gene sequence: CDR1 SGHVS, CDR2 FQNEAQ. Variable domain in full (rest from reference TRBV7-8 and TRBJ2-3): GAGVSQSPRYKVAKRGQDVALRCDPISGHVSLFWYQQALGQGPEFLTYFQNEAQLDKSGLPSDRFFAERPEGSVSTLKIQRTQQEDSAVYLCASSLDGGGNTDTQYFGPGTRLTVL.

The chain combines TRBV6-5 with TRBJ1-1, with unresolved D. CDR3 size: 13 residues. Germline assignment: CDR1 MNHEY and CDR2 SVGAGI. Between the trimmed V and J ends, which lost 6 bases and 6 bases, there was a span of 14 bases. The CDR3 sequence is CASSPPGDPEAFF. The CDR3 coding sequence is TGTGCCAGCAGCCCCCCCGGAGACCCTGAAGCTTTCTTT.

The J gene is TRBJ1-1, the V gene TRBV11-3; 7 bases fit TRBD1. Germline V gives CDR1 SGHNT, CDR2 YENEEA. The CDR3 totals 15 residues. J gave up 7 bases and V 5 bases, and 13 bases lay outside the gene matches. The CDR3 sequence: CASSNMTGLGGEAFF. The CDR3 DNA is TGTGCCAGCAGCAATATGACAGGGTTAGGCGGTGAAGCTTTCTTT.